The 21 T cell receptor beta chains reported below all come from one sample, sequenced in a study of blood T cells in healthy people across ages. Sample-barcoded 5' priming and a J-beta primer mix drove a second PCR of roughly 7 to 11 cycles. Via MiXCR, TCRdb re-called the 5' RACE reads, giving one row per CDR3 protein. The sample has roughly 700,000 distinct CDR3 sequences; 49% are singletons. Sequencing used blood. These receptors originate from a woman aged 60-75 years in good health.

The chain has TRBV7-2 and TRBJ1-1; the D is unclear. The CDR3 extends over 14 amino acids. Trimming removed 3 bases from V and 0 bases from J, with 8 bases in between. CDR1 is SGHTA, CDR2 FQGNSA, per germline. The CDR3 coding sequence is TGTGCCAGCAGCTTCGCCGGAGTGAACACTGAAGCTTTCTTT. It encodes CASSFAGVNTEAFF. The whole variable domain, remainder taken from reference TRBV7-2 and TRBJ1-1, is GAGVSQSPSNKVTEKGKDVELRCDPISGHTALYWYRQSLGQGLEFLIYFQGNSAPDKSGLPSDRFSAERTGGSVSTLTIQRTQQEDSAVYLCASSFAGVNTEAFFGQGTRLTVV.

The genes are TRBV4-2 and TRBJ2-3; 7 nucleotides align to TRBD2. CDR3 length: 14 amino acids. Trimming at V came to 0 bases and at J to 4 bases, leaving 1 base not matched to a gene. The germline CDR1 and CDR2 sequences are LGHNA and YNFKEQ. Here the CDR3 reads CASSQEAGADTQYF. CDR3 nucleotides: TGTGCCAGCAGCCAAGAGGCGGGAGCAGATACGCAGTATTTT.

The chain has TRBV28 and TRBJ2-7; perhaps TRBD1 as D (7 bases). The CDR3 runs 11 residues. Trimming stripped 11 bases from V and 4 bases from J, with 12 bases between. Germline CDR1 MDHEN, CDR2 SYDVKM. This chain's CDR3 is CAARGEYEQYF. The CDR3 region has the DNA TGTGCCGCCAGGGGGGAGTACGAGCAGTACTTC.

The CDR3 spells CASTGFNEQYF. DNA of the CDR3: TGTGCCAGCACAGGGTTCAATGAGCAGTACTTC. The chain uses TRBV2 and TRBJ2-7; tentatively, D is TRBD1 (5 bases). This CDR3 is built from 11 residues. Deletions cut 7 bases from V and 7 bases from J, with 11 bases between. Germline V CDR1 and CDR2: SNHLY, FYNNEI.

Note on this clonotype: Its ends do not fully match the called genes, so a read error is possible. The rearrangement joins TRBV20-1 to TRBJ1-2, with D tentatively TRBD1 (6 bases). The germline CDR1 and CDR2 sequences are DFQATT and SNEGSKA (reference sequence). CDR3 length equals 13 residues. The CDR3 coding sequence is TGCAGTGCTAGAGTACAGGGTGGCTATGGCCACACCTTC. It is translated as CSARVQGGYGHTF.

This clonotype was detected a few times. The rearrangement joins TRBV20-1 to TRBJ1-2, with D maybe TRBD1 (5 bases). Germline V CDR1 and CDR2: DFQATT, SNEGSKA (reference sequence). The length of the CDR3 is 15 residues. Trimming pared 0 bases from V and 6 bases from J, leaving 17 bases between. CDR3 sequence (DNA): TGCAGTGCTAGAGATATTTTGTCAGGGTTTGATGGCTACACCTTC. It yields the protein CSARDILSGFDGYTF.

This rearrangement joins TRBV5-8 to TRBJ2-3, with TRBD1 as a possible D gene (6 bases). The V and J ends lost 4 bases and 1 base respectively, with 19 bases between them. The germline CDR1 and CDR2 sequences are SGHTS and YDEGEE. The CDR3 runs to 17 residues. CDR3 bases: TGTGCCAGCAGCCTTAGCGAAATTCCAGGGGGCACAGATACGCAGTATTTT. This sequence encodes CASSLSEIPGGTDTQYF.

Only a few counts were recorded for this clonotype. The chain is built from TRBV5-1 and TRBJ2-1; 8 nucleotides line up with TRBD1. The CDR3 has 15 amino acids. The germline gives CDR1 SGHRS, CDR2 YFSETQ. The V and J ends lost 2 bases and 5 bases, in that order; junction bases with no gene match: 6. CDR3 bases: TGCGCCAGCAGCTTATGGGGACAGGTCAACAATGAGCAGTTCTTC. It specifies CASSLWGQVNNEQFF.

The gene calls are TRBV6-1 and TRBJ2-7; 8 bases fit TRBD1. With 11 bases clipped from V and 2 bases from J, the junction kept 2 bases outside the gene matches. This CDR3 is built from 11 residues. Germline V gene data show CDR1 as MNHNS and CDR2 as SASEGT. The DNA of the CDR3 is TGTGCCTCGGGACAGGCCTACGAGCAGTACTTC. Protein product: CASGQAYEQYF.

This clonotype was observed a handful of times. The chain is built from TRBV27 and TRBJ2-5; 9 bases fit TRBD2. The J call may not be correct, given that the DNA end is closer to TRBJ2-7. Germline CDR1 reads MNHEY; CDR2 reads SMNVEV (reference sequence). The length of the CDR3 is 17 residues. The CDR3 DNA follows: TGTGCCAGCAGTCCATCTAGCGGGACTCGACTTGGACACGAGCAGTACTTC. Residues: CASSPSSGTRLGHEQYF.

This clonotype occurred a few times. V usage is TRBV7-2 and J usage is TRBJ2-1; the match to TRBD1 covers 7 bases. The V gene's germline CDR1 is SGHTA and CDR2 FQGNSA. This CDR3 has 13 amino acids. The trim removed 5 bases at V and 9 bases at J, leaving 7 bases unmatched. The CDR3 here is CASSTDRAGEQFF. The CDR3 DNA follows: TGTGCCAGCAGCACCGACAGGGCGGGTGAGCAGTTCTTC. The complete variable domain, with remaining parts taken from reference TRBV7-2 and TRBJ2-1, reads GAGVSQSPSNKVTEKGKDVELRCDPISGHTALYWYRQSLGQGLEFLIYFQGNSAPDKSGLPSDRFSAERTGGSVSTLTIQRTQQEDSAVYLCASSTDRAGEQFFGPGTRLTVL.

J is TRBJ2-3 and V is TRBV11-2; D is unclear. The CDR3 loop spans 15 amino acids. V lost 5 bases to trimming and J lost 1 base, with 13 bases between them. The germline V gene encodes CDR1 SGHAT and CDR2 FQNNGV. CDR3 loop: CASSLNWFRTDTQYF. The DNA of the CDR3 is TGTGCCAGCAGCCTCAACTGGTTTCGCACAGATACGCAGTATTTT.

The CDR3 region has the DNA TGCAGTGCTAGTACAGGCTTAGATGGCTACACCTTC. It yields the protein CSASTGLDGYTF. The gene calls are TRBV20-1 and TRBJ1-2; possibly TRBD1 for D (5 bases). CDR1 is DFQATT and CDR2 is SNEGSKA in the germline V gene (reference sequence). CDR3 length: 12 amino acids. V was shortened by 3 bases and J by 6 bases, with 11 bases between the two germline ends.

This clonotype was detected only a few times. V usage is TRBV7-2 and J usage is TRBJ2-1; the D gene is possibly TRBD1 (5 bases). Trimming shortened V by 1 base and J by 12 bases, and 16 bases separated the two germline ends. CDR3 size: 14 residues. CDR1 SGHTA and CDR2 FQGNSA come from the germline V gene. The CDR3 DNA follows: TGTGCCAGCAGCTTAGATGGGCAGGGTCCCAGGCAGTTCTTC. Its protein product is CASSLDGQGPRQFF.

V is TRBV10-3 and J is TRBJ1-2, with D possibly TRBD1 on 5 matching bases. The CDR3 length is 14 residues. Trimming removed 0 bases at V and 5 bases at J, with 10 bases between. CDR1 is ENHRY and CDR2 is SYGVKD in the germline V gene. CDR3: CAISESGRVYGYTF. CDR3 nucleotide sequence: TGTGCCATCAGTGAGTCGGGCAGGGTTTATGGCTACACCTTC.

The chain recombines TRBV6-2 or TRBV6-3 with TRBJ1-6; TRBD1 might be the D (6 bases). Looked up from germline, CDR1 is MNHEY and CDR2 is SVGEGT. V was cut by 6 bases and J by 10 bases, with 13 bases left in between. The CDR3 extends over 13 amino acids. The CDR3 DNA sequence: TGTGCCAGCAGGGCAGGGGTCGACTCACCCCTCCACTTT. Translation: CASRAGVDSPLHF.

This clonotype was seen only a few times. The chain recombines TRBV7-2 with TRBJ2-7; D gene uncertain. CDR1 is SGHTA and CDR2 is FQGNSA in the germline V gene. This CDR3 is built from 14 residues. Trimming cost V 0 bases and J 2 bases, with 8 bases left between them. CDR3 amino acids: CASSLASNTYEQYF. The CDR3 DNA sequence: TGTGCCAGCAGCTTAGCCAGTAATACCTACGAGCAGTACTTC. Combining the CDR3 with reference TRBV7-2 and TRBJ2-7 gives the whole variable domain GAGVSQSPSNKVTEKGKDVELRCDPISGHTALYWYRQSLGQGLEFLIYFQGNSAPDKSGLPSDRFSAERTGGSVSTLTIQRTQQEDSAVYLCASSLASNTYEQYFGPGTRLTVT.

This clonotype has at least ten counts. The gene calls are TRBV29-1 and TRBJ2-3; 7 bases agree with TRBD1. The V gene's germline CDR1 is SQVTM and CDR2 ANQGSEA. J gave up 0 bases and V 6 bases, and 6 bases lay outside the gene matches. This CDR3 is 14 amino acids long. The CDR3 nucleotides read TGCAGCGTCTCCCCGGGACAGAGCACAGATACGCAGTATTTT. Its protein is CSVSPGQSTDTQYF.

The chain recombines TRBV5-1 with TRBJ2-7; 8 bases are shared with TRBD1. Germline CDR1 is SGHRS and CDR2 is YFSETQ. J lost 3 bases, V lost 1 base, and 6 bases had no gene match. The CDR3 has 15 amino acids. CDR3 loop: CASSLTGGSIYEQYF. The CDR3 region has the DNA TGCGCCAGCAGCTTGACAGGGGGATCGATCTACGAGCAGTACTTC.

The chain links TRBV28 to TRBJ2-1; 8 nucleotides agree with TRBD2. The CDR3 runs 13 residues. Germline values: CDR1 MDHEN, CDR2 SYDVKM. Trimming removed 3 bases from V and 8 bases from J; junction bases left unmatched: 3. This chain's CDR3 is CASSFSGADEQFF. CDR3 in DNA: TGTGCCAGCAGTTTTAGCGGGGCTGATGAGCAGTTCTTC.

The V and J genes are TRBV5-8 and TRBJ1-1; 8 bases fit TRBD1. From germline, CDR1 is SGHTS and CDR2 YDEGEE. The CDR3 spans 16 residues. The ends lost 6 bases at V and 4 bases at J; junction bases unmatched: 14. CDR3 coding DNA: TGTGCCAGCAAAACAGGGGGTGTAACTGCTGTCACTGAAGCTTTCTTT. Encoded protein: CASKTGGVTAVTEAFF.